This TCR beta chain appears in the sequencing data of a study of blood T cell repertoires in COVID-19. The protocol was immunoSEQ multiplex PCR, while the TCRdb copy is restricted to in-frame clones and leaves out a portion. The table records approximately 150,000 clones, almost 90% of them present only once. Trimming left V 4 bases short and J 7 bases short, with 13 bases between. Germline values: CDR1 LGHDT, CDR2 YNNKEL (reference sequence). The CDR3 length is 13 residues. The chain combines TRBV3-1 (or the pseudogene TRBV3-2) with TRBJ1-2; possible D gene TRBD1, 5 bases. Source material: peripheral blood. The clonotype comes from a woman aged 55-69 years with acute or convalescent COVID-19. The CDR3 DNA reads TGTGCCAGCAGCCCAACTTCCGACAGTGGCTACACCTTC. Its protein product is CASSPTSDSGYTF.